This T cell receptor (beta chain) is drawn from a study of OX40 agonist ivuxolimab in advanced cancers. The wider study: Patients in the trial were receiving intravenous ivuxolimab every 2 weeks, at doses of 0.01 to 10 mg/kg. Partial responses were seen in three patients, one with hepatocellular carcinoma and two with cutaneous melanoma.

Study results and caveats: Relative to CD4+ cells, CD8+ T cells on average had more expanded clones.

There are 15 residues in the CDR3. In its sample, this clone was seen a few times. The antigen is not known. Profiling relied on immunoSEQ multiplex PCR, and the TCRdb table lists in-frame clones only, not all of them. The sample lists some 58,000 clones, around 93% occurring once. V is TRBV21-1 and J is TRBJ1-6; the D call in the table, TRBD1, was not verified against the DNA. TRBV21-1 is an annotated pseudogene. This TCR derives from an adult with an advanced solid tumor such as melanoma, head and neck, liver or kidney cancer. The sequenced sample was CD4+ or CD8+ T cells sorted from blood, obtained in a trial of the OX40 agonist ivuxolimab. CDR3 loop: CASSKGTRGDSPLHF. For the CDR3, the DNA is TGTGCCAGCAGCAAAGGAACCAGGGGTGATTCACCCCTCCACTTT.